This T cell receptor (beta chain) was sequenced for a study of CD8 T cells in ankylosing spondylitis. Overall study findings and caveats: Some of these motif variants have turned up before, in reports on reactive arthritis synovial fluid and blood. Seemingly characteristic of ankylosing spondylitis blood was a TCR beta motif consisting of several highly homologous variants. Matched ankylosing spondylitis synovial fluid reportedly contained a significantly enriched population of disease-linked clones.

CDR1 and CDR2 (germline): SGHTA, FQGNSA. V lost 4 bases and J lost 2, with 9 bases in between. The CDR3 is 14 amino acids. One entry per CDR3 protein, called by TCRdb with MiXCR from the 5' RACE reads. The sample records almost 400,000 distinct CDR3 sequences, 20% to 25% being singletons. Many counts were recorded for this clonotype. What it binds is not known. The V gene is TRBV7-2, the J gene TRBJ2-1; D is unresolved. This TCR was recovered from a male donor with ankylosing spondylitis. Sample: blood, either unsorted or a sorted T cell fraction (not recorded which). The CDR3 protein is CASSSSTAYNEQFF. The CDR3 DNA follows: TGTGCCAGCAGCTCCTCCACGGCCTACAATGAGCAGTTCTTC. Drawing the rest from reference TRBV7-2 and TRBJ2-1, the complete variable domain is GAGVSQSPSNKVTEKGKDVELRCDPISGHTALYWYRQSLGQGLEFLIYFQGNSAPDKSGLPSDRFSAERTGGSVSTLTIQRTQQEDSAVYLCASSSSTAYNEQFFGPGTRLTVL.